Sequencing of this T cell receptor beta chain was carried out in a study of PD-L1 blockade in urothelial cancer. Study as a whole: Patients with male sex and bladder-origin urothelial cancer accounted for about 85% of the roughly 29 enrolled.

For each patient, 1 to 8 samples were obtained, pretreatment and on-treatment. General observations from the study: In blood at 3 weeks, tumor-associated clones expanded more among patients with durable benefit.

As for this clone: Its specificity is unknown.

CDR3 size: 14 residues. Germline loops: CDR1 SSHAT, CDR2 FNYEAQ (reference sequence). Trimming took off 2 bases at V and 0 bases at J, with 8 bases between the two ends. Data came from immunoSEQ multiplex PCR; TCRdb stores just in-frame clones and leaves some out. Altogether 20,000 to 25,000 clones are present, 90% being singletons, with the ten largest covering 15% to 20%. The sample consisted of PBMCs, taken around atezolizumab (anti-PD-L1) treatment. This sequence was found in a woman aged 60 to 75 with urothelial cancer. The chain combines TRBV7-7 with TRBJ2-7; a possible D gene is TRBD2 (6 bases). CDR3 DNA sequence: TGTGCCAGCAGCTTAAAAGCGGGCTCCTACGAGCAGTACTTC. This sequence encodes CASSLKAGSYEQYF.